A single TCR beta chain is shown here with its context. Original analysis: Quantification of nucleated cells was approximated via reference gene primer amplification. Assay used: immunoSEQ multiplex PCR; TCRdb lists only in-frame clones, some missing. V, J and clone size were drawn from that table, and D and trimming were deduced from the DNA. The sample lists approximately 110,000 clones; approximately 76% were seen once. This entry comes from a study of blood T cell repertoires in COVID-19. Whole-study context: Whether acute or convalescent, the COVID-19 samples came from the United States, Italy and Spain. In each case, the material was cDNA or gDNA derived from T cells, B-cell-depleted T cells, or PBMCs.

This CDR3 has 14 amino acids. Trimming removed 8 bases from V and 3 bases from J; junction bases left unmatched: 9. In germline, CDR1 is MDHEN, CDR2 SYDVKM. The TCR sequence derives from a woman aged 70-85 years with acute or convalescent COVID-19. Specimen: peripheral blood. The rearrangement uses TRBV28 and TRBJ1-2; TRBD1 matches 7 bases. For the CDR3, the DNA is TGTGCCAGCGGACAACTAGACAGGGACTATGGCTACACCTTC. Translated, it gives CASGQLDRDYGYTF.